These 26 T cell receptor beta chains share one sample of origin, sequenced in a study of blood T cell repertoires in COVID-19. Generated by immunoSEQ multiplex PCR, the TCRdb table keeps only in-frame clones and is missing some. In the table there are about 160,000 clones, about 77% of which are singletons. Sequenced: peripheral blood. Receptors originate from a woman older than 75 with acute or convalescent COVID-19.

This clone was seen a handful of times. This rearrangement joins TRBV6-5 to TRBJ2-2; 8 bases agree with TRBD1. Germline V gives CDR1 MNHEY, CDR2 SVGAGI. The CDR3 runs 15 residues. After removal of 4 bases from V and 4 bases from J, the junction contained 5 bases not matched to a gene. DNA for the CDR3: TGTGCCAGCAGTTCCTACAGGGGGTTCACCGGGGAGCTGTTTTTT. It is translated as CASSSYRGFTGELFF.

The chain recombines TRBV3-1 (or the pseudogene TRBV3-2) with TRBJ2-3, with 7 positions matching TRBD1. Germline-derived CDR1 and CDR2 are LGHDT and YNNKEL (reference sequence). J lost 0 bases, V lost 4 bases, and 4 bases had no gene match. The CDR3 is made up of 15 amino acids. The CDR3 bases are TGTGCCAGCAGCCCGGGACAGATTAGCACAGATACGCAGTATTTT. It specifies CASSPGQISTDTQYF.

This CDR3 reads CASSSDRVGYTF. CDR3 nucleotide sequence: TGTGCCAGCAGTTCGGACAGGGTTGGCTACACCTTC. The chain couples TRBV27 to TRBJ1-2; TRBD1 aligns across 8 bases. Trimming at V came to 4 bases and at J to 7 bases, leaving 2 bases not matched to a gene. The CDR3 runs 12 residues. CDR1 and CDR2 (germline): MNHEY, SMNVEV (reference sequence).

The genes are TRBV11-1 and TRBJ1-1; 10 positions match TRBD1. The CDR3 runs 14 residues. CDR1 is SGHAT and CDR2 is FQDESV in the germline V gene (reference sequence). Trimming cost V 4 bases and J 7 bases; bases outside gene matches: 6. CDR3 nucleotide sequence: TGTGCCAGCAGCTCGGGACAGGGGTTAAATGAAGCTTTCTTT. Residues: CASSSGQGLNEAFF.

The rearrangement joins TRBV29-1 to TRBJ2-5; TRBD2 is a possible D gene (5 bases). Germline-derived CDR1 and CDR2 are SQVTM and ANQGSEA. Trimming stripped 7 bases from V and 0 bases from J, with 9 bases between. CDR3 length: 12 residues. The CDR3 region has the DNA TGCAGCGGGAGGAGGTACCAAGAGACCCAGTACTTC. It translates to CSGRRYQETQYF.

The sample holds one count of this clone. The CDR3, as DNA: TGTGCCAGCAGTTACGAAGCAGGGCTCCAATCACCCCTCCACTTT. As protein: CASSYEAGLQSPLHF. The gene calls are TRBV6-5 and TRBJ1-6; possibly TRBD1 for D (5 bases). Trimming shortened V by 2 bases and J by 10 bases, and 15 bases separated the two germline ends. The CDR3 is made up of 15 amino acids. Germline loops: CDR1 MNHEY, CDR2 SVGAGI.

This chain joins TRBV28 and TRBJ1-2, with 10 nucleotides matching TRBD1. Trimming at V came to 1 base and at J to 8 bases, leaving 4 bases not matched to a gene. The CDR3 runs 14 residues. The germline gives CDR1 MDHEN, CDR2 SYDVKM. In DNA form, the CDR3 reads TGTGCCAGCAGTTTATCGACAGGGGGCACGGGCTACACCTTC. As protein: CASSLSTGGTGYTF.

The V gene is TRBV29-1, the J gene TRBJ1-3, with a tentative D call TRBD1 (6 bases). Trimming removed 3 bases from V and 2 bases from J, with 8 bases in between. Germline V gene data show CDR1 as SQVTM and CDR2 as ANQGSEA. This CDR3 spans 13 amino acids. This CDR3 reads CSVEGGPGNTIYF. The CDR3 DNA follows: TGCAGCGTTGAGGGGGGGCCTGGAAACACCATATATTTT.

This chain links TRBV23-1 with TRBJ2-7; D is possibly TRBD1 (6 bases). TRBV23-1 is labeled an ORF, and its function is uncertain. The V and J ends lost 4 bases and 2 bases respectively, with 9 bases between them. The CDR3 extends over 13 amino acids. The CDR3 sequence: CASSPGAAYEQYF. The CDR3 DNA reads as TGCGCCAGCAGTCCAGGGGCAGCCTACGAGCAGTACTTC.

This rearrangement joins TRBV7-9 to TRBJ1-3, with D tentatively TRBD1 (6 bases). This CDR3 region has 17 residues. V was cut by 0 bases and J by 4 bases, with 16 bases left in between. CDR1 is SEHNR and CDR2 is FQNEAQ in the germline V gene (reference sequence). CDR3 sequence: CASSLALQGGRGNTIYF. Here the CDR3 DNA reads TGTGCCAGCAGCTTAGCGCTTCAAGGGGGAAGAGGAAACACCATATATTTT.

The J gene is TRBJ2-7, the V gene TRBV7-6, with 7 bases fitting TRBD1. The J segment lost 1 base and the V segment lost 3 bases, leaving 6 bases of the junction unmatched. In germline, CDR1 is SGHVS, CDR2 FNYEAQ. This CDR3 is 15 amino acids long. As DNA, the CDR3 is TGTGCCAGCAGCTTTGAGACAGGGCCTTCCTACGAGCAGTACTTC. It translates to CASSFETGPSYEQYF.

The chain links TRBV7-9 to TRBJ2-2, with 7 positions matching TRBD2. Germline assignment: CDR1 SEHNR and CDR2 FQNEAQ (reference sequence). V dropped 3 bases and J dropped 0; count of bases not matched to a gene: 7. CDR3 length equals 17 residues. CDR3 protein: CASSFPSGRSNTGELFF. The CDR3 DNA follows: TGTGCCAGCAGCTTTCCTAGCGGCAGATCGAACACCGGGGAGCTGTTTTTT.

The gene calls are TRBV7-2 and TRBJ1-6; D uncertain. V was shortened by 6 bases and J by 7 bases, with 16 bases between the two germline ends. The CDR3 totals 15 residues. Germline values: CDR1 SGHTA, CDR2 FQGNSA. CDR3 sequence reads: CASRHPGVRNSPLHF. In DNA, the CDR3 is TGTGCCAGCAGGCACCCCGGGGTACGGAATTCACCCCTCCACTTT.

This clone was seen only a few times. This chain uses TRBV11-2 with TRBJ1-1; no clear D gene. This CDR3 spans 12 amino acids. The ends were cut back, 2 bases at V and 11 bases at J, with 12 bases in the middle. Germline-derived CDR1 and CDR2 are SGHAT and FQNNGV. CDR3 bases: TGTGCCAGCAGCTTATACGGGTACGAGGCTTTCTTT. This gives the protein CASSLYGYEAFF.

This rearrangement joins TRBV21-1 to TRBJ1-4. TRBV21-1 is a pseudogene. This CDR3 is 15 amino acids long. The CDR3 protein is CASSKGRGRNEKLFF. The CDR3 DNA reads TGTGCCAGCAGCAAAGGGAGGGGAAGGAATGAAAAACTGTTTTTT.

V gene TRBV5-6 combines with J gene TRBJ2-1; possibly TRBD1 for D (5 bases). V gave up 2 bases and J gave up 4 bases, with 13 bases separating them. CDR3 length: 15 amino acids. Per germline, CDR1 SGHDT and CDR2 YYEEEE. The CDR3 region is CASSLRLGRYNEQFF. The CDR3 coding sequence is TGTGCCAGCAGCTTACGTCTGGGGCGATACAATGAGCAGTTCTTC. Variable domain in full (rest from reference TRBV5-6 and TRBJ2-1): DAGVTQSPTHLIKTRGQQVTLRCSPKSGHDTVSWYQQALGQGPQFIFQYYEEEERQRGNFPDRFSGHQFPNYSSELNVNALLLGDSALYLCASSLRLGRYNEQFFGPGTRLTVL.

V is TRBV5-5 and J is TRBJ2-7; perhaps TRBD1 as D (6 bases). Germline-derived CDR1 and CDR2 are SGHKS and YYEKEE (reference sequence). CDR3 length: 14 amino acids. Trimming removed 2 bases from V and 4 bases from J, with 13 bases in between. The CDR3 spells CASSFVRGTYEQYF. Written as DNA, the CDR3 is TGTGCCAGCAGCTTTGTCAGGGGAACATACGAGCAGTACTTC.

The CDR3 nucleotides are TGCGCCAGCAGCCTTAGACTAGCGGGAGTGGGAGAGACCCAGTACTTC. This gives the protein CASSLRLAGVGETQYF. The J gene is TRBJ2-5, the V gene TRBV4-1, with 12 bases aligning to TRBD2. V trimming: 4 bases; J trimming: 4 bases; junction bases outside the gene matches: 7. The CDR3 spans 16 residues. Germline-derived CDR1 and CDR2 are MGHRA and YSYEKL.

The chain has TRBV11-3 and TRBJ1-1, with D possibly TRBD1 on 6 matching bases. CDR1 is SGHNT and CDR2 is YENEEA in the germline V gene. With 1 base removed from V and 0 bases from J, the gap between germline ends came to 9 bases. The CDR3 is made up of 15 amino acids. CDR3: CASSLGQGMNTEAFF. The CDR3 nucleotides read TGTGCCAGCAGCTTAGGTCAGGGGATGAACACTGAAGCTTTCTTT.

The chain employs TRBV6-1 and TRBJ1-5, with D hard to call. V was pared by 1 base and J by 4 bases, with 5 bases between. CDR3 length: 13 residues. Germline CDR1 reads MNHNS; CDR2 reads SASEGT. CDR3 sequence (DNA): TGTGCCAGCAGTGAAGGGACTAATCAGCCCCAGCATTTT. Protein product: CASSEGTNQPQHF.

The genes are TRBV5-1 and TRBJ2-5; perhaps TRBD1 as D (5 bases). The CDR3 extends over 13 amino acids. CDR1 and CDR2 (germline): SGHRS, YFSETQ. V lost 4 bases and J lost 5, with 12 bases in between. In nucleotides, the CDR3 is TGCGCCAGCAGCAGGGGCCTGGAGGAGACCCAGTACTTC. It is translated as CASSRGLEETQYF.

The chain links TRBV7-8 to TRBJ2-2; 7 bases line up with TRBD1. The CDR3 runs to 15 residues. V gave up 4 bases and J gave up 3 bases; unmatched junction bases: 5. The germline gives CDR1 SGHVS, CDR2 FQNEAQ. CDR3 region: CASSSRQGYTGELFF. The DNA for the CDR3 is TGTGCCAGCAGCTCCCGACAGGGCTACACCGGGGAGCTGTTTTTT. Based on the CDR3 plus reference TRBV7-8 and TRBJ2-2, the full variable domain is GAGVSQSPRYKVAKRGQDVALRCDPISGHVSLFWYQQALGQGPEFLTYFQNEAQLDKSGLPSDRFFAERPEGSVSTLKIQRTQQEDSAVYLCASSSRQGYTGELFFGEGSRLTVL.

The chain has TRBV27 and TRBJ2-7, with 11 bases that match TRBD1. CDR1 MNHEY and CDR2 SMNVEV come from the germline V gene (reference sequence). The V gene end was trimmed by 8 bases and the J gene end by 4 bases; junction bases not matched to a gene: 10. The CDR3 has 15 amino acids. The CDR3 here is CASQVRGQGAYEQYF. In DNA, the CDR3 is TGTGCCAGCCAAGTTCGTGGACAGGGGGCTTACGAGCAGTACTTC.

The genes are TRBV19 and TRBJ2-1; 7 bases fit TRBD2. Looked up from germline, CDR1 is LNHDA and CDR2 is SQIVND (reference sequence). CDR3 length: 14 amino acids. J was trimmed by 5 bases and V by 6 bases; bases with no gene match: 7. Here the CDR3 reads CASRWGGSDNEQFF. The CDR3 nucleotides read TGTGCCAGTAGATGGGGAGGGAGCGACAATGAGCAGTTCTTC.

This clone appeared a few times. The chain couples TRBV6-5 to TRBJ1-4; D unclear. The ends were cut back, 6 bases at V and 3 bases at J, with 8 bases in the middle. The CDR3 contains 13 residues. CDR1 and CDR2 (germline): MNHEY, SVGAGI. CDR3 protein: CASRGEANEKLFF. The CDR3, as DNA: TGTGCCAGCAGGGGAGAGGCTAATGAAAAACTGTTTTTT.

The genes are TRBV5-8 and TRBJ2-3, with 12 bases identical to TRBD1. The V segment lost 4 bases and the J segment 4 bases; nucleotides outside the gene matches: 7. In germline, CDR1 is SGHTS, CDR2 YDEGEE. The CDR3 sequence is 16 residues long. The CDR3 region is CASSGGTGGSPDTQYF. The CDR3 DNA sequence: TGTGCCAGCAGCGGGGGGACAGGGGGCTCGCCAGATACGCAGTATTTT.